These 6 T cell receptor beta chains came from one sample sequenced in a study of cytomegalovirus exposure and HLA in healthy donors. The PCR was carried out with 60 Vbeta primers and 13 Jbeta primers. Measured with immunoSEQ multiplex PCR; TCRdb has only the in-frame clones, and not every one. The table shows hundreds of thousands of clones, with roughly 80% occurring only once. Source material: PBMCs. These receptors came from a man aged 25 to 45 in good health and CMV-seronegative.

The rearrangement joins TRBV4-1 to TRBJ1-6; D gene uncertain. Trimming stripped 7 bases from V and 8 bases from J, with 12 bases between. The CDR3 runs to 13 residues. The V gene's germline CDR1 is MGHRA and CDR2 YSYEKL. CDR3 in amino acids: CASTSTGDSPLHF. The CDR3 DNA reads TGCGCCAGCACCTCGACTGGCGATTCACCCCTCCACTTT.

V gene TRBV4-1 combines with J gene TRBJ1-5; no clear D gene. The CDR3 has 13 residues. Trimming pared 2 bases from V and 11 bases from J, leaving 13 bases between. Germline lookup yields CDR1 MGHRA and CDR2 YSYEKL. This CDR3 reads CASSQPRGLAQHF. For the CDR3, the DNA is TGCGCCAGCAGCCAACCGCGGGGTCTCGCCCAGCATTTT.

The chain recombines TRBV7-9 with TRBJ1-1; 7 bases align to TRBD1. The CDR3 has 14 residues. V dropped 5 bases and J dropped 1; count of bases not matched to a gene: 4. CDR1 and CDR2 (germline): SEHNR, FQNEAQ (reference sequence). Written as DNA, the CDR3 is TGTGCCAGCAGCCCAGGGACAGCGAACACTGAAGCTTTCTTT. This gives the protein CASSPGTANTEAFF.

This chain links TRBV21-1 with TRBJ2-4; the table's D call of TRBD2 was not tested on the DNA. TRBV21-1 is a pseudogene. The CDR3 has 14 residues. The DNA for the CDR3 is TGTGCCAGCAGCAAAGCTTGGAGGGGCAGCATTCAGTACTTC. Translated: CASSKAWRGSIQYF.

This clone showed up just a few times. The chain is built from TRBV19 and TRBJ2-1; tentative D call: TRBD1 (5 bases). In germline, CDR1 is LNHDA, CDR2 SQIVND (reference sequence). V was cut by 3 bases and J by 0 bases, with 9 bases left in between. The length of the CDR3 is 15 residues. The CDR3 DNA is TGTGCCAGTAGTATCAGTGGGGCCTCCTACAATGAGCAGTTCTTC. Translation: CASSISGASYNEQFF. Drawing the rest from reference TRBV19 and TRBJ2-1, the complete variable domain is DGGITQSPKYLFRKEGQNVTLSCEQNLNHDAMYWYRQDPGQGLRLIYYSQIVNDFQKGDIAEGYSVSREKKESFPLTVTSAQKNPTAFYLCASSISGASYNEQFFGPGTRLTVL.

The rearrangement uses TRBV5-1 and TRBJ1-2; the D gene is possibly TRBD1 (5 bases). From germline, CDR1 is SGHRS and CDR2 YFSETQ. V lost 6 bases to trimming and J lost 4 bases, with 22 bases between them. This CDR3 comprises 16 residues. CDR3 DNA sequence: TGCGCCAGCAAAGGGCCCCGCAGGGCCGATTCCTATGGCTACACCTTC. This codes for CASKGPRRADSYGYTF.